This T cell receptor (beta chain) derives from a study of blood T cell repertoires in COVID-19. Germline loops: CDR1 LGHDT, CDR2 YNNKEL (reference sequence). The CDR3 contains 14 residues. V was trimmed by 4 bases and J by 4 bases, leaving 10 bases between them. Sequenced by immunoSEQ multiplex PCR; TCRdb stores in-frame clones only, minus some. The sample has over 250,000 clones, about 83% seen once; the top ten hold roughly 9.4%. This clonotype was sampled from a woman in her 50s who had recovered from COVID-19. The material sequenced was peripheral blood. The V and J genes are TRBV3-1 (or the pseudogene TRBV3-2) and TRBJ2-2; D is uncertain. This chain's CDR3 is CASSPPGSTGELFF. The CDR3 region has the DNA TGTGCCAGCAGCCCCCCCGGGTCCACCGGGGAGCTGTTTTTT.